These T cell receptor beta chains were read from a single sample in a study of PD-1 blockade in classical Hodgkin lymphoma. Profiling relied on immunoSEQ multiplex PCR, and the TCRdb table lists in-frame clones only, not all of them. Here the sample spans approximately 44,000 clones, 66% being singletons. This specimen consisted of peripheral blood mononuclear cells (PBMCs), obtained before the fourth cycle of nivolumab. The receptors here all came from a human donor with classical Hodgkin lymphoma. The CDR3 runs from the conserved cysteine through the conserved F or W. The order of the fields is clone size, D gene, V gene, J gene, CDR3 DNA, CDR3 protein. The D gene is left open where the match is weak. Clone size, where shown, is once, few, many, or a class for clones that have expanded.

>few|NA|TRBV25-1|TRBJ1-1
TGTGCCAGCAGTGAATATCGATCGGCCGCTGAAGCTTTCTTT
CASSEYRSAAEAFF
>NA|NA|TRBV5-4|TRBJ2-5
TGTGCCAGCAGACTTTCCGGGGGTGAAGAGACCCAGTACTTC
CASRLSGGEETQYF
>NA|NA|TRBV19|TRBJ2-2
TGTGCCAGTAACCCCGTGGTGGAATGGGGCACCGGGGAGCTGTTTTTT
CASNPVVEWGTGELFF
>NA|TRBD1|TRBV5-3|TRBJ1-2
TGTGCCAGAAGCTGGGCAGGGGGAGGGTATGGCTACACCTTC
CARSWAGGGYGYTF
>NA|NA|TRBV18|TRBJ2-3
TGTGCCAGCTCACCCTCCGCAGATACGCAGTATTTT
CASSPSADTQYF
>NA|NA|TRBV19|TRBJ2-4
TGTGCCAGTAGAGTCCGGGACACCGTCAAAAACATTCAGTACTTC
CASRVRDTVKNIQYF
>NA|NA|TRBV28|TRBJ2-2
TGTGCCAGCAGTTTCGATCAGGGGTACACCGGGGAGCTGTTTTTT
CASSFDQGYTGELFF
>NA|NA|TRBV7-2|TRBJ1-1
TGTGCCAGCAGCATCAGCCAGGGCATGAACACTGAAGCTTTCTTT
CASSISQGMNTEAFF
>few|NA|TRBV7-2|TRBJ2-1
TGTGCCAGCAGCTTAGTGTACAATGAGCAGTTCTTC
CASSLVYNEQFF
>NA|NA|TRBV15|TRBJ1-4
TGTGCCACCAGCAGAGGGGACCTGAACTTCCTGTTTTTT
CATSRGDLNFLFF
>NA|NA|TRBV7-9|TRBJ1-2
TGTGCCAGCAGCTTAGGGACAGAATTAAACTATGGCTACACCTTC
CASSLGTELNYGYTF
>once|NA|TRBV5-1|TRBJ1-1
TGTGCCAGCAGTTCGACGGGGGTACGAGGAGCTTTCTTT
CASSSTGVRGAFF
>medium-sized|NA|TRBV7-2|TRBJ2-7
TGTGCCAGCAGCTTAGGGGCCCAACTCTACGAGCAGTACTTC
CASSLGAQLYEQYF
>NA|NA|TRBV6-5|TRBJ2-4
TGTGCCAGCAGTCAAATGGGACGGACGAAAAACATTCAGTACTTC
CASSQMGRTKNIQYF
>NA|TRBD1|TRBV19|TRBJ2-1
TGTGCCAGTAGTGCTCCGGGGGACAGGAGTGGTGAGCAGTTCTTC
CASSAPGDRSGEQFF
>few|TRBD1|TRBV6-5|TRBJ1-5
TGTGCCAGCAGTCCCCACAGGGGGCGGCAGCCCCAGCATTTT
CASSPHRGRQPQHF
>many|TRBD1|TRBV18|TRBJ1-3
TGTGCCAGCTCACCCTCTCCGACAGGGACTGGAAACACCATATATTTT
CASSPSPTGTGNTIYF
>NA|NA|TRBV19|TRBJ1-4
TGTGCCAGTAGTCTAGGGGGGCGCGGTGAAAAACTGTTTTTT
CASSLGGRGEKLFF
>few|TRBD1|TRBV11-2|TRBJ1-1
TGTGCCAGCAGCACAGGGGCCGGCCACACTGAAGCTTTCTTT
CASSTGAGHTEAFF
>NA|NA|TRBV7-9|TRBJ1-2
TGTGCCAGCAGCTCCCGGCTCTCGGGTCCAGGCTACACCTTC
CASSSRLSGPGYTF
>NA|TRBD1|TRBV27|TRBJ2-2
TGTGCCAGCACCCTGCAATTGACAGGGAAGAGGGTCGGGGAGCTGTTTTTT
CASTLQLTGKRVGELFF
>NA|TRBD1|TRBV12-5|TRBJ2-2
TGTGCTAGTGGTACAGGGGTCACCGGGGAGCTGTTTTTT
CASGTGVTGELFF
>NA|TRBD2|TRBV5-1|TRBJ2-1
TGCGCCAGCAGCGCCTCGACTAGCGGGGGGGCTATTTTGTTCTTC
CASSASTSGGAILFF
>once|NA|TRBV4-1|TRBJ2-1
TGCGCCAGCGCCGAACTAGTTCACCTTCATACTGAGCAGTTCTTC
CASAELVHLHTEQFF
>few|TRBD1|TRBV6-5|TRBJ1-1
TGTGCCAGCAGCTCCCCCGGGACAGGGGACACTGAAGCTTTCTTT
CASSSPGTGDTEAFF
>NA|TRBD2|TRBV7-7|TRBJ2-1
TGTGCCAGCAGCTTAGGAGCGGGGGGGCCTTTCGCCGATGAGCAGTTCTTC
CASSLGAGGPFADEQFF
>NA|NA|TRBV5-1|TRBJ1-4
TGCGCCAGCGGGGAGGAGGCCGCAACTAATGAAAAACTGTTTTTT
CASGEEAATNEKLFF
>NA|NA|TRBV11-2|TRBJ1-1
TGTGCCAGCAGCTTAGGGGCAGGGGTGGTGGCTTTCTTT
CASSLGAGVVAFF
>NA|TRBD2|TRBV2|TRBJ2-3
TGTGCCAGCAGTGAGGGGGGCGGGAGGCCGCTGGGAGATACGCAGTATTTT
CASSEGGGRPLGDTQYF
>NA|TRBD1|TRBV5-1|TRBJ1-6
TGCGCCAGCGGACGATGGACAGGGCAGAAAAATTCACCCCTCCACTTT
CASGRWTGQKNSPLHF
>few|NA|TRBV6-5|TRBJ2-3
TGTGCCAGCTCCGGATTCGGAGATACGCAGTATTTT
CASSGFGDTQYF
>NA|NA|TRBV19|TRBJ1-5
TGTGCCAGTACCTCATCGGTTTATAGCAATCAGCCCCAGCATTTT
CASTSSVYSNQPQHF